What follows describes a single T cell receptor beta chain. Trimming pared 2 bases from V and 0 bases from J, leaving 16 bases between. The germline V gene encodes CDR1 MNHEY and CDR2 SVGEGT. The CDR3 runs 17 residues. The entry originates in a study of blood T cell repertoires in COVID-19. Study in general: The United States, Italy and Spain provided the acute and convalescent COVID-19 samples. Nucleic acid was either cDNA or gDNA, and it came from T cells, B-cell-depleted T cells, or PBMCs.

Authors' analysis steps: The assay estimated nucleated cells by amplifying reference gene primers. Repertoires were generated with immunoSEQ multiplex PCR, while TCRdb's copy carries only in-frame clones and drops some. V and J calls and clone size are as listed in that table; D and trimming were resolved from the DNA. This sample has over 600,000 clones, with about nine tenths found just once. J is TRBJ1-2 and V is TRBV6-2 or TRBV6-3; D is possibly TRBD1 (5 bases). The sequence derives from a woman younger than 30 with acute or convalescent COVID-19. Sequencing was performed on peripheral blood. The CDR3 coding sequence is TGTGCCAGCAGTTACACTCTGACAGATCCAGCTAACTATGGCTACACCTTC. Its protein is CASSYTLTDPANYGYTF.